One and the same sample provided the 31 T cell receptor beta chains below, sequenced in a study of blood T cell repertoires in COVID-19. Only in-frame clones appear in the TCRdb table, and some are missing; sequencing was by immunoSEQ multiplex PCR. The sample consists of some 11,000 clones, approximately 89% of them appearing once. Input material: peripheral blood. All receptors derive from a human donor in a cohort sampled during active COVID-19.

The chain joins TRBV5-5 to TRBJ2-2, with 9 positions matching TRBD2. The ends lost 4 bases at V and 1 base at J; junction bases unmatched: 2. Per the germline V gene, CDR1 is SGHKS and CDR2 is YYEKEE (reference sequence). The CDR3 is 15 amino acids. The CDR3 here is CASSIAGVNTGELFF. CDR3 sequence (DNA): TGTGCCAGCAGCATAGCGGGAGTGAACACCGGGGAGCTGTTTTTT.

This clone appeared once. CDR3 DNA sequence: TGTGCCAGCAGCTCAACACCCCGGACCGGGGTGTACTACAATGAGCAGTTCTTC. Translating gives CASSSTPRTGVYYNEQFF. The chain has TRBV11-2 and TRBJ2-1; TRBD2 might be the D (5 bases). The CDR3 sequence is 18 residues long. Trimming took 4 bases from V and 3 from J, leaving 22 bases between them. Germline CDR1 SGHAT, CDR2 FQNNGV.

This clone showed up just a few times. V and J are TRBV19 and TRBJ2-5; TRBD1 matches at 7 bases. The length of the CDR3 is 15 residues. V shed 2 bases, J shed 2 bases, and the junction held 5 bases outside the gene matches. CDR1 and CDR2 from the germline V gene are LNHDA and SQIVND (reference sequence). The chain's CDR3 is CASSISGTAQETQYF. In DNA, the CDR3 is TGTGCCAGTAGTATATCCGGGACAGCACAAGAGACCCAGTACTTC.

The chain has TRBV7-9 and TRBJ1-5; 9 nucleotides align to TRBD1. J was trimmed by 0 bases and V by 1 base; bases with no gene match: 7. The CDR3 contains 18 residues. The germline gives CDR1 SEHNR, CDR2 FQNEAQ (reference sequence). The CDR3, as DNA: TGTGCCAGCAGCTTAGTACTTGGGACAGGGTATAGCAATCAGCCCCAGCATTTT. Its translation is CASSLVLGTGYSNQPQHF.

The chain combines TRBV7-2 with TRBJ1-6; 7 bases line up with TRBD1. This CDR3 contains 14 residues. Looked up from germline, CDR1 is SGHTA and CDR2 is FQGNSA. After removal of 3 bases from V and 7 bases from J, the junction contained 3 bases not matched to a gene. CDR3 DNA sequence: TGTGCCAGCAGCTTCCGGGACAGAAATTCACCCCTCCACTTT. Translation gives CASSFRDRNSPLHF.

The rearrangement joins TRBV20-1 to TRBJ2-3, with 7 bases matching TRBD2. V shed 3 bases, J shed 2 bases, and the junction held 5 bases outside the gene matches. Germline loops: CDR1 DFQATT, CDR2 SNEGSKA (reference sequence). This CDR3 spans 14 amino acids. In nucleotides, the CDR3 is TGCAGTGCTAGTGAAACTAGCGCCACAGATACGCAGTATTTT. It encodes CSASETSATDTQYF.

The genes are TRBV9 and TRBJ1-2, with 8 bases aligning to TRBD1. The length of the CDR3 is 16 residues. Per the germline V gene, CDR1 is SGDLS and CDR2 is YYNGEE. Trimming removed 0 bases from V and 4 bases from J; junction bases left unmatched: 8. The DNA for the CDR3 is TGTGCCAGCAGCGTAGGTGGGGACAGGAGCAGCTATGGCTACACCTTC. It codes for CASSVGGDRSSYGYTF.

The J gene is TRBJ1-1, the V gene TRBV6-6; 7 bases line up with TRBD1. The V gene end was trimmed by 7 bases and the J gene end by 1 base; junction bases not matched to a gene: 3. This CDR3 spans 13 amino acids. Germline CDR1 reads MNHNY; CDR2 reads SVGAGI (reference sequence). CDR3 protein: CASTQGENTEAFF. The CDR3 DNA is TGTGCCAGCACCCAGGGGGAGAACACTGAAGCTTTCTTT.

The genes are TRBV4-1 and TRBJ1-3, with a possible D match to TRBD1 (6 bases). The CDR3 totals 19 residues. Germline V gives CDR1 MGHRA, CDR2 YSYEKL. V was cut by 5 bases and J by 6 bases, with 29 bases left in between. The CDR3: CASSYRLSATGTYENTIYF. The CDR3 region has the DNA TGCGCCAGCAGCTACCGACTATCTGCCACCGGGACATATGAAAACACCATATATTTT.

The chain recombines TRBV19 with TRBJ2-1, with 13 bases lining up with TRBD2. After removal of 3 bases from V and 5 bases from J, the junction contained 4 bases not matched to a gene. CDR3 size: 16 residues. From germline, CDR1 is LNHDA and CDR2 SQIVND (reference sequence). CDR3 sequence reads: CASSMGLAGSHNEQFF. Written as DNA, the CDR3 is TGTGCCAGTAGTATGGGACTAGCGGGGTCTCACAATGAGCAGTTCTTC.

This rearrangement joins TRBV6-6 to TRBJ1-4; 8 nucleotides line up with TRBD1. The CDR3 spans 14 residues. Per germline, CDR1 MNHNY and CDR2 SVGAGI (reference sequence). Germline trimming cut 7 bases from V and 2 bases from J; bases unmatched to any gene: 3. The CDR3 reads CASKAGGTNEKLFF. The DNA of the CDR3 is TGTGCCAGCAAAGCAGGGGGCACTAATGAAAAACTGTTTTTT.

The rearrangement links TRBV7-2 to TRBJ2-1; maybe TRBD2 (6 bases). The CDR3 is 14 amino acids. V lost 4 bases and J lost 4, with 11 bases in between. CDR1 SGHTA and CDR2 FQGNSA come from the germline V gene. Here the CDR3 DNA reads TGTGCCAGCAGCTCCCAGGCGGGATACAATGAGCAGTTCTTC. It specifies CASSSQAGYNEQFF. Looking up the rest from reference TRBV7-2 and TRBJ2-1 gives the full variable domain: GAGVSQSPSNKVTEKGKDVELRCDPISGHTALYWYRQSLGQGLEFLIYFQGNSAPDKSGLPSDRFSAERTGGSVSTLTIQRTQQEDSAVYLCASSSQAGYNEQFFGPGTRLTVL.

This clone has a single count. The CDR3 nucleotides read TGTGCCAGCAACTGGGCGGGAGCTGGGAATGAGCAGTTCTTC. Translating gives CASNWAGAGNEQFF. This sequence joins TRBV2 and TRBJ2-1; 7 bases are a match to TRBD2. The CDR3 extends over 14 amino acids. Looked up from germline, CDR1 is SNHLY and CDR2 is FYNNEI. Trimming cost V 7 bases and J 7 bases; bases outside gene matches: 10.

The CDR3, as DNA: TGTGCCAGCAGCTTAATGGGCGGGGGGGGAGGCTACGAGCAGTACTTC. Translated, it gives CASSLMGGGGGYEQYF. The J gene is TRBJ2-5, the V gene TRBV11-2; 9 nucleotides match TRBD2. Gene TRBJ2-7 matches the end of the DNA better, so the J call may be wrong. Germline CDR1 is SGHAT and CDR2 is FQNNGV. This CDR3 has 16 amino acids.

The rearrangement joins TRBV9 to TRBJ2-7; 8 nucleotides match TRBD1. Germline-derived CDR1 and CDR2 are SGDLS and YYNGEE. Trimming at V came to 4 bases and at J to 6 bases, leaving 9 bases not matched to a gene. The CDR3 sequence is 14 residues long. This CDR3 is CASSSQGAPTEQYF. The CDR3 DNA reads TGTGCCAGCAGCTCGCAGGGGGCGCCGACCGAGCAGTACTTC. Supplemented by reference TRBV9 and TRBJ2-7, the full variable domain reads DSGVTQTPKHLITATGQRVTLRCSPRSGDLSVYWYQQSLDQGLQFLIQYYNGEERAKGNILERFSAQQFPDLHSELNLSSLELGDSALYFCASSSQGAPTEQYFGPGTRLTVT.

This clone was seen only once. The chain combines TRBV6-5 with TRBJ2-7; TRBD1 is a possible D gene (6 bases). Per the germline V gene, CDR1 is MNHEY and CDR2 is SVGAGI. The V end was cut by 0 bases, the J end by 0 bases, with 9 bases between. The CDR3 length is 15 residues. This CDR3 is CASSYSIGGSYEQYF. CDR3 sequence (DNA): TGTGCCAGCAGTTACTCGATAGGGGGCTCCTACGAGCAGTACTTC.

V is TRBV10-3 and J is TRBJ1-1; weak D call: TRBD1 (5 bases). Germline CDR1 is ENHRY and CDR2 is SYGVKD. The V gene lost 7 bases and the J gene lost 0 bases, with 15 bases spanning the gap. The CDR3 covers 15 residues. The CDR3 is CAITPGFAMNTEAFF. CDR3 DNA: TGTGCCATCACACCAGGGTTCGCCATGAACACTGAAGCTTTCTTT.

V gene TRBV5-1 combines with J gene TRBJ2-3; D may be TRBD1 (6 bases). This CDR3 has 14 residues. V lost 2 bases and J lost 5, with 12 bases in between. Germline V gives CDR1 SGHRS, CDR2 YFSETQ. The CDR3 DNA sequence: TGCGCCAGCAGCTTACAAGGGGGTAGAGATACGCAGTATTTT. Translation gives CASSLQGGRDTQYF.

V and J are TRBV25-1 and TRBJ2-1; D is unclear. V was trimmed by 5 bases and J by 4 bases, leaving 12 bases between them. Germline assignment: CDR1 MGHDK and CDR2 SYGVNS. This CDR3 region has 14 residues. The DNA of the CDR3 is TGTGCCAGCAGTCTTGCTAACCTTTACAATGAGCAGTTCTTC. Protein: CASSLANLYNEQFF.

As regards this clone: Mismatch with germline at one junction end may stem from a read error. This chain uses TRBV30 with TRBJ2-7, with D possibly being TRBD2 (7 bases). Germline-derived CDR1 and CDR2 are GTSNPN and SVGIG (reference sequence). CDR3 size: 12 residues. DNA for the CDR3: TGTGCCTGGAGTGTAGGGGGGGACGGGTGTCTCTTC. Protein: CAWSVGGDGCLF.

The chain links TRBV5-6 to TRBJ2-3, with D perhaps TRBD2 (6 bases). Germline values: CDR1 SGHDT, CDR2 YYEEEE. CDR3 length: 15 residues. V was pared by 4 bases and J by 4 bases, with 16 bases between. The CDR3 DNA sequence: TGTGCCAGCAGCCCAGGACTCCCGGGAGCAGATACGCAGTATTTT. Amino acids: CASSPGLPGADTQYF. Using reference TRBV5-6 and TRBJ2-3 for the parts outside the CDR3, the full variable domain is DAGVTQSPTHLIKTRGQQVTLRCSPKSGHDTVSWYQQALGQGPQFIFQYYEEEERQRGNFPDRFSGHQFPNYSSELNVNALLLGDSALYLCASSPGLPGADTQYFGPGTRLTVL.

The chain links TRBV2 to TRBJ2-7, with 10 bases that match TRBD1. With 3 bases clipped from V and 6 bases from J, the junction kept 5 bases outside the gene matches. The CDR3 is made up of 14 amino acids. Germline loops: CDR1 SNHLY, CDR2 FYNNEI. CDR3 amino acids: CASSDGQGEGEQYF. CDR3 coding DNA: TGTGCCAGCAGTGACGGACAGGGGGAGGGCGAGCAGTACTTC.

The rearrangement joins TRBV28 to TRBJ1-4, with 7 bases matching TRBD1. The V gene end was trimmed by 2 bases and the J gene end by 8 bases; junction bases not matched to a gene: 5. Per the germline V gene, CDR1 is MDHEN and CDR2 is SYDVKM. There are 14 residues in the CDR3. The chain's CDR3 is CASSLTGVMEKLFF. DNA of the CDR3: TGTGCCAGCAGTTTAACAGGGGTGATGGAAAAACTGTTTTTT.

This chain joins TRBV19 and TRBJ2-1; 8 bases are a match to TRBD2. The CDR3 sequence is 16 residues long. Per the germline V gene, CDR1 is LNHDA and CDR2 is SQIVND (reference sequence). The V and J ends lost 2 bases and 5 bases, in that order; junction bases with no gene match: 8. CDR3 nucleotides: TGTGCCAGTAGTATACCCGGGAGGGCCAGTAACAATGAGCAGTTCTTC. It translates to CASSIPGRASNNEQFF.

The chain uses TRBV19 and TRBJ2-2; TRBD2 matches 14 bases. J gave up 5 bases and V 1 base, and 6 bases lay outside the gene matches. Germline V gene data show CDR1 as LNHDA and CDR2 as SQIVND (reference sequence). CDR3 size: 18 residues. CDR3 in amino acids: CASSIGEGLAGVTGELFF. The CDR3 DNA is TGTGCCAGTAGTATAGGAGAGGGACTAGCGGGAGTTACCGGGGAGCTGTTTTTT.

This clone has just one count. J is TRBJ1-1 and V is TRBV14; 7 positions match TRBD1. CDR1 SGHDN and CDR2 FVKESK come from the germline V gene. The trim removed 2 bases at V and 5 bases at J, leaving 8 bases unmatched. The CDR3 length is 15 residues. CDR3 nucleotide sequence: TGTGCCAGCAGCCAACCTAGACAGGGCGGGACTGAAGCTTTCTTT. It encodes CASSQPRQGGTEAFF.

This clone was picked up a small number of times. The rearrangement joins TRBV7-9 to TRBJ1-1; perhaps TRBD1 as D (6 bases). V gave up 1 base and J gave up 1 base, with 7 bases separating them. The CDR3 covers 14 residues. Germline values: CDR1 SEHNR, CDR2 FQNEAQ (reference sequence). The CDR3 DNA follows: TGTGCCAGCAGCTTAGAACAGGGGAACACTGAAGCTTTCTTT. Protein: CASSLEQGNTEAFF.

The chain recombines TRBV2 with TRBJ2-5, with D possibly matching TRBD2 (5 bases). The V end lost 3 bases, the J end lost 5 bases, and 13 bases lay between the germline ends. The germline CDR1 and CDR2 sequences are SNHLY and FYNNEI. This CDR3 is built from 14 residues. Written as DNA, the CDR3 is TGTGCCAGCAGTGAGGGAAACCGCGGGGAGACCCAGTACTTC. Translating it yields CASSEGNRGETQYF.

V and J are TRBV6-5 and TRBJ2-5, with D uncertain. V was cut by 7 bases and J by 5 bases, with 11 bases left in between. The length of the CDR3 is 12 residues. Per the germline V gene, CDR1 is MNHEY and CDR2 is SVGAGI. The CDR3 spells CASKPTWETQYF. The CDR3 region has the DNA TGTGCCAGCAAACCGACTTGGGAGACCCAGTACTTC.

The chain is built from TRBV18 and TRBJ1-5; D is undetermined. V gave up 3 bases and J gave up 3 bases, with 6 bases separating them. Looked up from germline, CDR1 is KGHSH and CDR2 is LQKENI. The CDR3 is 13 residues long. CDR3 nucleotide sequence: TGTGCCAGCTCACCTTCAGACAATCAGCCCCAGCATTTT. Protein product: CASSPSDNQPQHF.

The chain carries TRBV7-6 and TRBJ1-3; tentatively, D is TRBD1 (5 bases). V lost 5 bases, J lost 0 bases, and 14 bases lay in between. The CDR3 loop spans 16 amino acids. CDR1 and CDR2 from the germline V gene are SGHVS and FNYEAQ. Written as DNA, the CDR3 is TGTGCCAGCAGCCGATCGGGGGACCCCTCTGGAAACACCATATATTTT. Encoded protein: CASSRSGDPSGNTIYF. The variable domain in full, with the rest retrieved from reference TRBV7-6 and TRBJ1-3, is GAGVSQSPRYKVTKRGQDVALRCDPISGHVSLYWYRQALGQGPEFLTYFNYEAQQDKSGLPNDRFSAERPEGSISTLTIQRTEQRDSAMYRCASSRSGDPSGNTIYFGEGSWLTVV.